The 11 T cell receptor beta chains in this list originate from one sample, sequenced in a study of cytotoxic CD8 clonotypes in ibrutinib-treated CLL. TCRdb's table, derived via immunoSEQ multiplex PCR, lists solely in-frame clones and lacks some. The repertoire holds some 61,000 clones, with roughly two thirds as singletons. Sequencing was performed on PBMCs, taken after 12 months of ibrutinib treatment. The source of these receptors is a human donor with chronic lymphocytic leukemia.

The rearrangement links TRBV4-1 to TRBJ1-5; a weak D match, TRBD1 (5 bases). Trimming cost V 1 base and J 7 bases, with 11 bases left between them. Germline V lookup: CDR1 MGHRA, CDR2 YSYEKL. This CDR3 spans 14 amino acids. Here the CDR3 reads CASSQGQSTQPQHF. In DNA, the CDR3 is TGCGCCAGCAGCCAAGGACAGTCAACCCAGCCCCAGCATTTT.

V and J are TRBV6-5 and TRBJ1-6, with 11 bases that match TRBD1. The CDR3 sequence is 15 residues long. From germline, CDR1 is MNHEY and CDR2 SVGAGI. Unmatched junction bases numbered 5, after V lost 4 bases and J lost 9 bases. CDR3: CASSSTGTGGSPLHF. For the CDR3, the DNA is TGTGCCAGCAGTTCCACCGGGACAGGGGGTTCACCCCTCCACTTT.

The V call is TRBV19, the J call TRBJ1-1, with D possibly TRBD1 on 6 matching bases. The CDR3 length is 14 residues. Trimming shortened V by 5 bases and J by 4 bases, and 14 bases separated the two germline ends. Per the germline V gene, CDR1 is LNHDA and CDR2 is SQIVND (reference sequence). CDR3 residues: CASSGSQGSTEAFF. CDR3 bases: TGTGCCAGTAGTGGGAGCCAGGGGAGCACTGAAGCTTTCTTT. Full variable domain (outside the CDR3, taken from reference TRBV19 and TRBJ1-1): DGGITQSPKYLFRKEGQNVTLSCEQNLNHDAMYWYRQDPGQGLRLIYYSQIVNDFQKGDIAEGYSVSREKKESFPLTVTSAQKNPTAFYLCASSGSQGSTEAFFGQGTRLTVV.

The DNA of the CDR3 is TGTGCCAGCTCACCGCGGGACAGGGTTTCTCCTGAAGCTTTCTTT. Translated, it gives CASSPRDRVSPEAFF. This chain uses TRBV18 with TRBJ1-1; TRBD1 agrees at 9 bases. CDR3 length: 15 residues. V was pared by 3 bases and J by 6 bases, with 8 bases of the junction left unmatched. The germline CDR1 and CDR2 sequences are KGHSH and LQKENI.

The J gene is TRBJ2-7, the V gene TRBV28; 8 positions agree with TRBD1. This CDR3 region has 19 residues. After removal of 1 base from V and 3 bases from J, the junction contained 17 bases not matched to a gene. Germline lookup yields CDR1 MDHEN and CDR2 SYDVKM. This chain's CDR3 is CASSLFRQGRSLRDYEQYF. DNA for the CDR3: TGTGCCAGCAGTTTATTCCGACAGGGGCGAAGTCTGAGGGACTACGAGCAGTACTTC.

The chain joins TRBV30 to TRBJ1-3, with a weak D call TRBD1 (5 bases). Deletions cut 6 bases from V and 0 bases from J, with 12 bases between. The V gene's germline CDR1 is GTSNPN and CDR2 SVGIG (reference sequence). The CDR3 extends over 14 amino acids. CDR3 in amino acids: CACQRGSSGNTIYF. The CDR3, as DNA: TGTGCCTGCCAGAGGGGCAGCTCTGGAAACACCATATATTTT.

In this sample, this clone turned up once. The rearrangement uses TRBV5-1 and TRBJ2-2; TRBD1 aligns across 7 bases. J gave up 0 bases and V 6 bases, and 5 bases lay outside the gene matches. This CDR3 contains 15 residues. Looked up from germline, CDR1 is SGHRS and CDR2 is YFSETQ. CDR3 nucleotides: TGCGCCAGCACCTCCGGGACAGCGAACACCGGGGAGCTGTTTTTT. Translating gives CASTSGTANTGELFF. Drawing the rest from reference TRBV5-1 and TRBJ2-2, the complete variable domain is KAGVTQTPRYLIKTRGQQVTLSCSPISGHRSVSWYQQTPGQGLQFLFEYFSETQRNKGNFPGRFSGRQFSNSRSEMNVSTLELGDSALYLCASTSGTANTGELFFGEGSRLTVL.

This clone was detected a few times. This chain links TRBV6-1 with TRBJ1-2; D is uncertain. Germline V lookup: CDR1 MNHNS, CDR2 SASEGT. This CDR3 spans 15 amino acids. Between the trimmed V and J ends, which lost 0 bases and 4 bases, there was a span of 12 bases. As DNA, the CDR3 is TGTGCCAGCAGTGAAGCGGGCAGACGAGCCTATGGCTACACCTTC. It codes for CASSEAGRRAYGYTF.

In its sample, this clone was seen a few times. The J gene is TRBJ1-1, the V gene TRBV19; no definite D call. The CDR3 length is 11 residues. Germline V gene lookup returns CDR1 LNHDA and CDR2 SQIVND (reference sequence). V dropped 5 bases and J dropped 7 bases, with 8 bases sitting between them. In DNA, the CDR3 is TGTGCCAGTAGTCAAGGGTTTGAAGCTTTCTTT. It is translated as CASSQGFEAFF.

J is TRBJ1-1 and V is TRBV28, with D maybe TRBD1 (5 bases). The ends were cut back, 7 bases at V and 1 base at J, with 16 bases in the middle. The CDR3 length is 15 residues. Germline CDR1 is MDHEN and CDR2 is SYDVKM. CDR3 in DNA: TGTGCCAGCATTCCACGGCAGGGTTGGAACACTGAAGCTTTCTTT. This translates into CASIPRQGWNTEAFF.

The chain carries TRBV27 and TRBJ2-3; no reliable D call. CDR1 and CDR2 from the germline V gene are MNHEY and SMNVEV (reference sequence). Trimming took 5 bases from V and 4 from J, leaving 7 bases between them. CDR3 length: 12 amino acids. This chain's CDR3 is CASSPVPDTQYF. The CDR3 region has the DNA TGTGCCAGCAGTCCCGTTCCAGATACGCAGTATTTT.